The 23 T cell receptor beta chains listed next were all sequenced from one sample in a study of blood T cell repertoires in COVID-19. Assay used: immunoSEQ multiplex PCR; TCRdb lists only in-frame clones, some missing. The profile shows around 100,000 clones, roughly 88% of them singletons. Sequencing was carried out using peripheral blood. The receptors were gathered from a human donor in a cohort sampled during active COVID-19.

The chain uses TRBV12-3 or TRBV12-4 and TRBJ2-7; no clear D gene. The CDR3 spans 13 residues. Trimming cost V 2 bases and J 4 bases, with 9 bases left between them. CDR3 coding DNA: TGTGCCAGCAGTTTACGTGCGAGTTACGAGCAGTACTTC. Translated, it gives CASSLRASYEQYF.

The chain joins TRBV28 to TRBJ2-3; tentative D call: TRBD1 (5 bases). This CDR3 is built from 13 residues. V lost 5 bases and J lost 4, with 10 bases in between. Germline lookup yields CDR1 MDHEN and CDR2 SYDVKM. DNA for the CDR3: TGTGCCAGCAGTGATTCAGGGCCAGATACGCAGTATTTT. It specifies CASSDSGPDTQYF.

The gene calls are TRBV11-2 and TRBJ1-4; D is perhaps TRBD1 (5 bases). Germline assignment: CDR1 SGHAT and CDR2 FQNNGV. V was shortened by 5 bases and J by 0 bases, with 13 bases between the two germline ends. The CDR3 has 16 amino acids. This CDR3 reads CASSPDIVATNEKLFF. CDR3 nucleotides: TGTGCCAGCAGCCCGGACATCGTTGCAACTAATGAAAAACTGTTTTTT.

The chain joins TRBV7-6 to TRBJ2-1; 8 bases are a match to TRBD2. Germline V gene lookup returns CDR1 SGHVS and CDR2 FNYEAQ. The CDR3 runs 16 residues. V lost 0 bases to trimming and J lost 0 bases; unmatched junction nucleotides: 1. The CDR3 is CASSLAGGGSYNEQFF. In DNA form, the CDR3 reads TGTGCCAGCAGCTTAGCCGGGGGGGGCTCCTACAATGAGCAGTTCTTC. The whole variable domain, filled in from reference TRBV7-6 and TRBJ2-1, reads GAGVSQSPRYKVTKRGQDVALRCDPISGHVSLYWYRQALGQGPEFLTYFNYEAQQDKSGLPNDRFSAERPEGSISTLTIQRTEQRDSAMYRCASSLAGGGSYNEQFFGPGTRLTVL.

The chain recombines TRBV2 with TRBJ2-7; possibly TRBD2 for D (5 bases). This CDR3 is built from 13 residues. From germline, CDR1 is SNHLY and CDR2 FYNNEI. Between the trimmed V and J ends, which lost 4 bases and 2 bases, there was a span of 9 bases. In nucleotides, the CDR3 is TGTGCCAGCAGTGTAACCGGGGCCTACGAGCAGTACTTC. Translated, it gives CASSVTGAYEQYF.

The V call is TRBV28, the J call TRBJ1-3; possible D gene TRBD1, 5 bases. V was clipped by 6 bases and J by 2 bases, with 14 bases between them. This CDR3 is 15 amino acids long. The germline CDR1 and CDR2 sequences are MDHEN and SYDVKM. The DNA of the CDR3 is TGTGCCAGCAGAGGGGCAGGGACTACTGGAAACACCATATATTTT. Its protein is CASRGAGTTGNTIYF.

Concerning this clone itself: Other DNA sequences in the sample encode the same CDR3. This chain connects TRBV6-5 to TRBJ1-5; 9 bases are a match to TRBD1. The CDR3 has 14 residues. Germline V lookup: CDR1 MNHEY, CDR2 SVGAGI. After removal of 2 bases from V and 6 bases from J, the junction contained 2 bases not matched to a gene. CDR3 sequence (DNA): TGTGCCAGCAGTTACACGGGACAGGGTCAGCCCCAGCATTTT. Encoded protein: CASSYTGQGQPQHF.

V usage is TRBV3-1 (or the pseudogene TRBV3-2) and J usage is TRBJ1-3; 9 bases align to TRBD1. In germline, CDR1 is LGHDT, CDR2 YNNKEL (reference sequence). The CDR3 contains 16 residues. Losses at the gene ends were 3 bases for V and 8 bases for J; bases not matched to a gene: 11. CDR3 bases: TGTGCCAGCAGCCACTACCTCGACAGGGGGTTAGACACCATATATTTT. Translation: CASSHYLDRGLDTIYF.

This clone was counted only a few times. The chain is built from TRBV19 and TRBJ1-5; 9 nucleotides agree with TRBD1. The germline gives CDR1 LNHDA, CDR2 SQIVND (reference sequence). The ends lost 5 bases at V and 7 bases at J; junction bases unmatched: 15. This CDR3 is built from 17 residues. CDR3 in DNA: TGTGCCAGTAGTCCCCGGAGGAGGACAGGGGAGGGACAGCCCCAGCATTTT. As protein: CASSPRRRTGEGQPQHF. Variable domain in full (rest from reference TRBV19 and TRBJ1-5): DGGITQSPKYLFRKEGQNVTLSCEQNLNHDAMYWYRQDPGQGLRLIYYSQIVNDFQKGDIAEGYSVSREKKESFPLTVTSAQKNPTAFYLCASSPRRRTGEGQPQHFGDGTRLSIL.

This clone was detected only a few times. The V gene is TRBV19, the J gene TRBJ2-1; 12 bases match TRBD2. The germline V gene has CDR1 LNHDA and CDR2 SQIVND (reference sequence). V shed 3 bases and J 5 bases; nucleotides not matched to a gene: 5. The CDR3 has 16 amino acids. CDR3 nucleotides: TGTGCCAGTAGTATCCTAGCGGGGGGGCCGAACAATGAGCAGTTCTTC. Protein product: CASSILAGGPNNEQFF.

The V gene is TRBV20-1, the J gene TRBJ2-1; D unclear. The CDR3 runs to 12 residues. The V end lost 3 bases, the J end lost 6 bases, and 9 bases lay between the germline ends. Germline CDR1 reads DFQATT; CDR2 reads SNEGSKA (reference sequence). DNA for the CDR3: TGCAGTGCTAGTTTCCACGGCAATGAGCAGTTCTTC. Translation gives CSASFHGNEQFF.

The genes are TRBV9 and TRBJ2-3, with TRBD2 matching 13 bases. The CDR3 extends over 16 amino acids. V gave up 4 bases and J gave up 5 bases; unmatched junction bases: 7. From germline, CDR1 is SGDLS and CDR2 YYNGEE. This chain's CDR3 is CASSPARTSGGDTQYF. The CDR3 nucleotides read TGTGCCAGCAGCCCGGCCCGGACTAGCGGGGGAGATACGCAGTATTTT.

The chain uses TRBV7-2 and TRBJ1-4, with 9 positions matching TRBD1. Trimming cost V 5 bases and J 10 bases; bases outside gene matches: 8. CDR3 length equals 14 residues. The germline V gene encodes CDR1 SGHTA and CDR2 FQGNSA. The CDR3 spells CASSVAGTGSKLFF. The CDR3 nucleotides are TGTGCCAGCAGCGTGGCGGGGACAGGGTCAAAACTGTTTTTT.

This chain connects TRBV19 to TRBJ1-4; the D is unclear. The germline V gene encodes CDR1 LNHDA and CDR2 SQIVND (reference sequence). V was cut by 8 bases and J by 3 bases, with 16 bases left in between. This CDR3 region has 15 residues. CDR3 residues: CASSGIRLPNEKLFF. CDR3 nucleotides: TGTGCCAGTTCCGGGATTCGATTGCCTAATGAAAAACTGTTTTTT.

This chain's CDR3 is CASSKGAGPEQYF. The CDR3 bases are TGTGCCAGCAGTAAAGGGGCCGGGCCCGAGCAGTACTTC. The chain links TRBV14 to TRBJ2-7; TRBD1 is a possible D gene (5 bases). This CDR3 region has 13 residues. The ends were cut back, 6 bases at V and 6 bases at J, with 15 bases in the middle. Per germline, CDR1 SGHDN and CDR2 FVKESK.

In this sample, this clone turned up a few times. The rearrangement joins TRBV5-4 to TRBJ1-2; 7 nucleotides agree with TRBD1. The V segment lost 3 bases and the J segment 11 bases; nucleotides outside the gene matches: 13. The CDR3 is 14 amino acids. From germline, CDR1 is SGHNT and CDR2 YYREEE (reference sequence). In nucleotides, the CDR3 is TGTGCCAGCAGCTCCCCCCGGACAGGCAAGGGGTACACCTTC. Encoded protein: CASSSPRTGKGYTF. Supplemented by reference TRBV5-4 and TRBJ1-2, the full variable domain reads ETGVTQSPTHLIKTRGQQVTLRCSSQSGHNTVSWYQQALGQGPQFIFQYYREEENGRGNFPPRFSGLQFPNYSSELNVNALELDDSALYLCASSSPRTGKGYTFGSGTRLTVV.

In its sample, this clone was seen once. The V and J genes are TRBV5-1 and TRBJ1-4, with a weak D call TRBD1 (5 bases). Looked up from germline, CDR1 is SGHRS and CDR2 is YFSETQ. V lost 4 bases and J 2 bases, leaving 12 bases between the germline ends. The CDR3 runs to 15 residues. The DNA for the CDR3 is TGCGCCAGCAGCCGCCGGGAGGGGACTAATGAAAAACTGTTTTTT. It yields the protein CASSRREGTNEKLFF.

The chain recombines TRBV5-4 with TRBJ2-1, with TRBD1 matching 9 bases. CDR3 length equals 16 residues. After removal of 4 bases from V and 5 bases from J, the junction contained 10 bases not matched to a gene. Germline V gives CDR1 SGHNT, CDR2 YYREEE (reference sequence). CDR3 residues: CASSRPRDRVNNEQFF. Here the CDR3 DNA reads TGTGCCAGCAGCCGTCCCCGGGACAGGGTTAACAATGAGCAGTTCTTC.

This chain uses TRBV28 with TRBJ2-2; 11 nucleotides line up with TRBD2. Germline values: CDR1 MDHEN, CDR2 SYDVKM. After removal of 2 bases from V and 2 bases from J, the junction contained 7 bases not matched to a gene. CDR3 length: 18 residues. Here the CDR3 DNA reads TGTGCCAGCAGTTTAAGGCTAGCGGGAGGTCATAACACCGGGGAGCTGTTTTTT. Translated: CASSLRLAGGHNTGELFF.

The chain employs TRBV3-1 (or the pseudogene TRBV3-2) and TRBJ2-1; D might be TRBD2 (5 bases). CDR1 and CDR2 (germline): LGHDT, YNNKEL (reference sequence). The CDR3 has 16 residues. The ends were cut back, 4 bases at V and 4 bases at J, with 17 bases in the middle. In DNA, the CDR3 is TGTGCCAGCAGCCCAAGACTGGGAGTGCGGTACAATGAGCAGTTCTTC. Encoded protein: CASSPRLGVRYNEQFF.

As DNA, the CDR3 is TGTGCCAGCAGTGGGTCCGGGTCCTATGGCTACACCTTC. Translation gives CASSGSGSYGYTF. The chain joins TRBV6-2 or TRBV6-3 to TRBJ1-2; D ambiguous. The germline gives CDR1 MNHEY, CDR2 SVGEGT. The CDR3 is made up of 13 amino acids. Trimming cost V 5 bases and J 4 bases, with 11 bases left between them.

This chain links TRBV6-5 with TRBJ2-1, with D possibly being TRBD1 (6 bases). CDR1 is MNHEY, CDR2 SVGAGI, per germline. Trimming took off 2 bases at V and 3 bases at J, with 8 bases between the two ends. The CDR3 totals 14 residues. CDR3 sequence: CASSYRTDYNEQFF. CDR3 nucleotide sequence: TGTGCCAGCAGTTACAGGACAGACTACAATGAGCAGTTCTTC.

CDR3 in DNA: TGCGCCAGCAGTGAGTCGGGGGACAAGCAGTACTTC. It codes for CASSESGDKQYF. The chain couples TRBV10-1 to TRBJ2-7, with D possibly TRBD1 on 6 matching bases. Trimming left V 0 bases short and J 8 bases short, with 8 bases between. The CDR3 has 12 amino acids. Germline CDR1 WNHNN, CDR2 SYGVQD (reference sequence).